The next 19 T cell receptor beta chains were all read from a single sample in a study of blood T cell repertoires in COVID-19. The data were produced by immunoSEQ multiplex PCR, yet TCRdb's version contains in-frame clones alone and is incomplete. In the table there are 300,000 to 350,000 clones, 86% of which are singletons. Sequenced material: PBMCs or T cells enriched from blood (not recorded which). The source of these receptors is a woman in her forties with acute COVID-19.

This chain uses TRBV18 with TRBJ1-2; TRBD1 matches 7 bases. Germline V gene lookup returns CDR1 KGHSH and CDR2 LQKENI. Trimming at V came to 2 bases and at J to 6 bases, leaving 9 bases not matched to a gene. This CDR3 contains 15 residues. This CDR3 reads CASSPNRGGVNGYTF. The CDR3 nucleotides read TGTGCCAGCTCACCAAACAGGGGCGGGGTAAATGGCTACACCTTC.

The V call is TRBV5-4, the J call TRBJ1-1; no clear D. The ends were cut back, 6 bases at V and 4 bases at J, with 19 bases in the middle. CDR3 length: 15 amino acids. Germline V gives CDR1 SGHNT, CDR2 YYREEE (reference sequence). The CDR3 loop reads CASTPRGGIVTEAFF. In DNA form, the CDR3 reads TGTGCCAGCACCCCTCGGGGAGGGATAGTCACTGAAGCTTTCTTT.

The chain uses TRBV11-2 and TRBJ1-5; D gene uncertain. The germline V and J ends were trimmed by 2 bases and 0 bases, with 5 bases remaining between them. The CDR3 has 14 amino acids. Germline V CDR1 and CDR2: SGHAT, FQNNGV. The CDR3 sequence is CASSLYGSNQPQHF. Written as DNA, the CDR3 is TGTGCCAGCAGCTTATACGGTAGCAATCAGCCCCAGCATTTT.

The chain carries TRBV7-2 and TRBJ2-7; D may be TRBD2 (6 bases). Germline assignment: CDR1 SGHTA and CDR2 FQGNSA. V lost 2 bases and J lost 0, with 11 bases in between. The CDR3 runs to 15 residues. CDR3 sequence reads: CASSLIRGNSYEQYF. The CDR3 nucleotides are TGTGCCAGCAGCTTAATTCGCGGGAACTCCTACGAGCAGTACTTC.

This clone was picked up a small number of times. This chain's CDR3 is CASSQVIGDRGTDTQYF. The CDR3 nucleotides read TGTGCCAGCAGCCAAGTGATAGGGGACAGGGGCACAGATACGCAGTATTTT. This chain connects TRBV4-2 to TRBJ2-3; 9 nucleotides line up with TRBD1. The CDR3 totals 17 residues. Germline lookup yields CDR1 LGHNA and CDR2 YNFKEQ. Losses at the gene ends were 1 base for V and 1 base for J; bases not matched to a gene: 6.

This chain uses TRBV5-6 with TRBJ1-2; TRBD1 matches at 9 bases. Germline V gene data show CDR1 as SGHDT and CDR2 as YYEEEE. This CDR3 contains 16 residues. With 2 bases clipped from V and 6 bases from J, the junction kept 11 bases outside the gene matches. The CDR3 sequence is CASSLSGQGRWDGYTF. CDR3 in DNA: TGTGCCAGCAGCTTAAGCGGACAGGGGAGGTGGGATGGCTACACCTTC.

In nucleotides, the CDR3 is TGTGCCAGCAGCTTAACAGGGGGTGGGAGCACTGAAGCTTTCTTT. Its translation is CASSLTGGGSTEAFF. The chain carries TRBV11-2 and TRBJ1-1; 8 bases agree with TRBD1. CDR3 size: 15 residues. CDR1 SGHAT and CDR2 FQNNGV come from the germline V gene. The trim removed 2 bases at V and 4 bases at J, leaving 6 bases unmatched.

The chain joins TRBV11-3 to TRBJ2-7, with 10 nucleotides matching TRBD2. Germline V lookup: CDR1 SGHNT, CDR2 YENEEA. V shed 5 bases, J shed 5 bases, and the junction held 9 bases outside the gene matches. This CDR3 is built from 15 residues. CDR3 in DNA: TGTGCCAGCAGCGTCGGACTAGCGGAAATTAACGAGCAGTACTTC. Amino acid sequence: CASSVGLAEINEQYF.

This sequence joins TRBV7-9 and TRBJ1-3; 7 nucleotides agree with TRBD1. V lost 3 bases, J lost 0 bases, and 5 bases stayed unmatched. The germline V gene has CDR1 SEHNR and CDR2 FQNEAQ (reference sequence). The CDR3 covers 16 residues. CDR3 bases: TGTGCCAGCAGCTTGCGGGGACAGATCTCTGGAAACACCATATATTTT. Its translation is CASSLRGQISGNTIYF.

V is TRBV5-1 and J is TRBJ1-3; tentative D call: TRBD1 (5 bases). The germline V gene has CDR1 SGHRS and CDR2 YFSETQ. CDR3 length: 15 amino acids. V lost 3 bases to trimming and J lost 0 bases, with 10 bases between them. CDR3 loop: CASSSRQFSGNTIYF. The CDR3 region has the DNA TGCGCCAGCAGCTCACGACAGTTCTCTGGAAACACCATATATTTT. Supplemented by reference TRBV5-1 and TRBJ1-3, the full variable domain reads KAGVTQTPRYLIKTRGQQVTLSCSPISGHRSVSWYQQTPGQGLQFLFEYFSETQRNKGNFPGRFSGRQFSNSRSEMNVSTLELGDSALYLCASSSRQFSGNTIYFGEGSWLTVV.

DNA of the CDR3: TGTGCCAGTAGTCTGGACAGTCCAGATTACAATGAGCAGTTCTTC. This encodes CASSLDSPDYNEQFF. The chain combines TRBV19 with TRBJ2-1, with D tentatively TRBD1 (6 bases). This CDR3 is built from 15 residues. V dropped 5 bases and J dropped 4 bases, with 15 bases sitting between them. The germline V gene has CDR1 LNHDA and CDR2 SQIVND (reference sequence).

V gene TRBV25-1 combines with J gene TRBJ1-4, with D unclear. Germline values: CDR1 MGHDK, CDR2 SYGVNS. The CDR3 sequence is 14 residues long. V lost 5 bases and J lost 10, with 17 bases in between. The CDR3 region is CASSTPKVVGKLFF. Written as DNA, the CDR3 is TGTGCCAGCAGTACTCCCAAAGTGGTTGGAAAACTGTTTTTT.

The rearrangement joins TRBV28 to TRBJ2-3; no definite D call. This CDR3 contains 14 residues. Trimming shortened V by 1 base and J by 2 bases, and 7 bases separated the two germline ends. The germline V gene has CDR1 MDHEN and CDR2 SYDVKM. Here the CDR3 reads CASSLYSSTDTQYF. For the CDR3, the DNA is TGTGCCAGCAGTTTATACTCATCCACAGATACGCAGTATTTT.

This clone was found a few times. V and J are TRBV3-1 (or the pseudogene TRBV3-2) and TRBJ2-1; TRBD2 aligns across 8 bases. The CDR3 is 15 residues long. Germline V gene sequence: CDR1 LGHDT, CDR2 YNNKEL (reference sequence). With V trimmed by 4 bases and J by 6 bases, 8 bases remained unmatched. The chain's CDR3 is CASSLRAGLANEQFF. The CDR3 nucleotides are TGTGCCAGCAGCCTCCGGGCCGGACTAGCCAATGAGCAGTTCTTC.

The chain joins TRBV14 to TRBJ1-2; perhaps TRBD1 as D (5 bases). Per germline, CDR1 SGHDN and CDR2 FVKESK. V was pared by 3 bases and J by 3 bases, with 8 bases between. The CDR3 runs to 13 residues. Here the CDR3 DNA reads TGTGCCAGCAGCCAGGTACAGGACTATGGCTACACCTTC. Protein product: CASSQVQDYGYTF. Complete variable domain (other parts from reference TRBV14 and TRBJ1-2): EAGVTQFPSHSVIEKGQTVTLRCDPISGHDNLYWYRRVMGKEIKFLLHFVKESKQDESGMPNNRFLAERTGGTYSTLKVQPAELEDSGVYFCASSQVQDYGYTFGSGTRLTVV.

This clone was seen only a few times. J is TRBJ1-5 and V is TRBV2; the D gene is possibly TRBD1 (5 bases). V was trimmed by 2 bases and J by 4 bases, leaving 6 bases between them. The germline V gene encodes CDR1 SNHLY and CDR2 FYNNEI. The CDR3 loop spans 13 amino acids. The CDR3 sequence: CASSEKGNQPQHF. CDR3 nucleotides: TGTGCCAGCAGTGAAAAGGGGAATCAGCCCCAGCATTTT.

The J gene is TRBJ1-4, the V gene TRBV10-3; D perhaps matches TRBD1 (5 bases). This CDR3 is 14 amino acids long. Per the germline V gene, CDR1 is ENHRY and CDR2 is SYGVKD. V dropped 5 bases and J dropped 6 bases, with 13 bases sitting between them. CDR3 amino acids: CAISRGVEDEKLFF. Written as DNA, the CDR3 is TGTGCCATCAGTAGGGGTGTCGAAGATGAAAAACTGTTTTTT.

This chain links TRBV7-2 with TRBJ1-6, with a tentative D call TRBD1 (5 bases). Trimming left V 1 base short and J 0 bases short, with 10 bases between. This CDR3 is built from 17 residues. The germline V gene has CDR1 SGHTA and CDR2 FQGNSA. The CDR3 nucleotides are TGTGCCAGCAGCTTAGGGGGGGGGAGCTCCTATAATTCACCCCTCCACTTT. It is translated as CASSLGGGSSYNSPLHF.

The rearrangement links TRBV6-1 to TRBJ1-1; 7 bases are a match to TRBD1. The CDR3 loop spans 15 amino acids. The V and J ends lost 0 bases and 4 bases, in that order; junction bases with no gene match: 5. From germline, CDR1 is MNHNS and CDR2 SASEGT. In nucleotides, the CDR3 is TGTGCCAGCAGTGAAGCGACAGGGAGTTCCACTGAAGCTTTCTTT. Translation gives CASSEATGSSTEAFF.